This entry concerns a single T cell receptor beta chain. These data come from a study of blood T cell repertoires in COVID-19. Turning to the study itself: Sources were T cells, B-cell-depleted T cells, or PBMCs; the material itself was cDNA or gDNA.

The method was immunoSEQ multiplex PCR; TCRdb's version includes in-frame clones alone and lacks a portion of them. The repertoire has roughly 300,000 clones, approximately 89% of them found once; the top ten carry 1.5% to 2%. The TCR comes from a woman in her thirties with COVID-19, enrolled during active disease. The sequencing sample was made of peripheral blood.

The CDR3 nucleotides read TGTGCCAGCTGGGGGGACAGGGGAAGCAATTCACCCCTCCACTTT. Encoded protein: CASWGDRGSNSPLHF. The chain employs TRBV2 and TRBJ1-6; TRBD1 aligns across 10 bases. V lost 8 bases to trimming and J lost 7 bases; unmatched junction nucleotides: 8. The germline CDR1 and CDR2 sequences are SNHLY and FYNNEI. This CDR3 contains 15 residues.